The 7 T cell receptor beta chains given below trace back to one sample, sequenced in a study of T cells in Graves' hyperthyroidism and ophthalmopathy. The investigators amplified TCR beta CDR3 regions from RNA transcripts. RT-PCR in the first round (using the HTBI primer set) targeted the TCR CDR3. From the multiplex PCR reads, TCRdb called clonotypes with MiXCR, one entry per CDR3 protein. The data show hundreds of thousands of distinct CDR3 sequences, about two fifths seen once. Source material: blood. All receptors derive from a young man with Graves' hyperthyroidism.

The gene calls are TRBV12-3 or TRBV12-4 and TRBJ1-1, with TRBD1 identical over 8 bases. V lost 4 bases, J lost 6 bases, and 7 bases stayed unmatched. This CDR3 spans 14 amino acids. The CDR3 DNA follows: TGTGCCAGCAGTTCCTCAGGGGGCGCGGCTGAAGCTTTCTTT. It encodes CASSSSGGAAEAFF.

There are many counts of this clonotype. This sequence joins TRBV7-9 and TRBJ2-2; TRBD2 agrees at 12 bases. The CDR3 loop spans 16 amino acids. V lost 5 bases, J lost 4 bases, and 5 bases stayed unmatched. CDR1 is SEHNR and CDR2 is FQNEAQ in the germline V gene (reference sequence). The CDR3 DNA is TGTGCCAGCAGCCCGACTAGCGGGGGACGCACCGGGGAGCTGTTTTTT. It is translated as CASSPTSGGRTGELFF.

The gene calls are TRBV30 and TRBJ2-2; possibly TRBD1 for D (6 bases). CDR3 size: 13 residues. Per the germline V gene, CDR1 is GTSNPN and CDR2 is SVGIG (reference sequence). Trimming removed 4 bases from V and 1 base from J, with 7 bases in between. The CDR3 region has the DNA TGTGCCTGGATACAGGGGAACACCGGGGAGCTGTTTTTT. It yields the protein CAWIQGNTGELFF.

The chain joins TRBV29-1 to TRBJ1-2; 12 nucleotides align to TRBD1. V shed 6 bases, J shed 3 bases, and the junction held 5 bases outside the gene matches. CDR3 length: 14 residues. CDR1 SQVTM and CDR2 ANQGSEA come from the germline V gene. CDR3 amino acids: CSVIGTGGDYGYTF. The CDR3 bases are TGCAGCGTCATCGGGACAGGGGGCGACTATGGCTACACCTTC.

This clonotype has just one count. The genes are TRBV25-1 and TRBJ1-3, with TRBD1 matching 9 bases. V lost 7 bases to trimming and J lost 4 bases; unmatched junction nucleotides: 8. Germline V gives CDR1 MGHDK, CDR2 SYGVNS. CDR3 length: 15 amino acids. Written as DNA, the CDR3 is TGTGCCAGCAAGCGGACAGGGGCGGCGGGAAACACCATATATTTT. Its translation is CASKRTGAAGNTIYF.

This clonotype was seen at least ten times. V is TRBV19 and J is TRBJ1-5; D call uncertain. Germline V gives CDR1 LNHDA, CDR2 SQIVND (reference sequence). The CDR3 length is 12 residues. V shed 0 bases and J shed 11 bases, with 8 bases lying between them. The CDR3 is CASSIDHQTQHF. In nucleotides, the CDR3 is TGTGCCAGTAGTATAGATCACCAGACCCAGCATTTT.

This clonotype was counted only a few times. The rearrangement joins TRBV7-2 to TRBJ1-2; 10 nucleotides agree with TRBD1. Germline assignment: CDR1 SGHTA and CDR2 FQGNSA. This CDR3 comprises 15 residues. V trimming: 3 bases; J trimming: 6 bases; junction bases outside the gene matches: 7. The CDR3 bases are TGTGCCAGCAGCTTGTCGGGACAGGGGACCGATGGCTACACCTTC. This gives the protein CASSLSGQGTDGYTF.